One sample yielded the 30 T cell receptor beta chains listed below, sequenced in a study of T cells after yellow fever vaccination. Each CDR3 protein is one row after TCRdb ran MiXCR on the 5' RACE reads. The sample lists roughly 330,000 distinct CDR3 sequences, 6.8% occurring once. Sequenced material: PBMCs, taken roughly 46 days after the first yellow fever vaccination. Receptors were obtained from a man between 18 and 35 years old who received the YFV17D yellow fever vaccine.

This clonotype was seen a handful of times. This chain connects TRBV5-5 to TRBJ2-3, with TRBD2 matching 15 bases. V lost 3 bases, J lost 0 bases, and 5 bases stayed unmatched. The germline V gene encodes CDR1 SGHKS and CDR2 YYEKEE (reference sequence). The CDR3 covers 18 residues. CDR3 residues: CASSWGTSGGISTDTQYF. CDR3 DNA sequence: TGTGCCAGCAGCTGGGGGACTAGCGGGGGGATAAGCACAGATACGCAGTATTTT.

CDR3 sequence reads: CSAQLGNINGEQFF. CDR3 in DNA: TGCAGTGCCCAATTAGGGAACATTAATGGTGAGCAGTTCTTC. The V gene is TRBV20-1, the J gene TRBJ2-1, with no clear D. Germline CDR1 and CDR2: DFQATT and SNEGSKA (reference sequence). The CDR3 sequence is 14 residues long. The germline V and J ends were trimmed by 6 bases and 9 bases, with 21 bases remaining between them.

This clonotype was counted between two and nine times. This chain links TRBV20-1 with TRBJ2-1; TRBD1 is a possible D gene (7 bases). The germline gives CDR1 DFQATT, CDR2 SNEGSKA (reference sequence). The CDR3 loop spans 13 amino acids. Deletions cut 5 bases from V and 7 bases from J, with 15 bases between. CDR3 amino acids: CSALVRGVNEQFF. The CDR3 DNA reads TGCAGTGCTCTGGTCAGGGGGGTAAATGAGCAGTTCTTC.

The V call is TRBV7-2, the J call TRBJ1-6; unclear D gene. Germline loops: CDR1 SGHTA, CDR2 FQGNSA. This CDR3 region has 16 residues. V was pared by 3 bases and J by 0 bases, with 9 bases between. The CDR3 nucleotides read TGTGCCAGCAGCTTCCGATGGAGCTCCTATAATTCACCCCTCCACTTT. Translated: CASSFRWSSYNSPLHF.

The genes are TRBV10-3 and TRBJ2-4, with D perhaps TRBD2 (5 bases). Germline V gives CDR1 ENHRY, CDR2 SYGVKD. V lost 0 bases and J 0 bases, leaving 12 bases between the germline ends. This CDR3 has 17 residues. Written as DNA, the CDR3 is TGTGCCATCAGTGAGTCGATTCGGGGTTTAGCCAAAAACATTCAGTACTTC. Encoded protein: CAISESIRGLAKNIQYF.

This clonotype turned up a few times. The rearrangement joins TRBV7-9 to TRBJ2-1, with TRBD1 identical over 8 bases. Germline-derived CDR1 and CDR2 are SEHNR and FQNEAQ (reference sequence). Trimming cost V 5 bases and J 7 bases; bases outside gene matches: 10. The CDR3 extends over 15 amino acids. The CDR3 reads CASSTLDRGMNEQFF. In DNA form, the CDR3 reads TGTGCCAGCAGCACCCTCGACAGGGGTATGAATGAGCAGTTCTTC.

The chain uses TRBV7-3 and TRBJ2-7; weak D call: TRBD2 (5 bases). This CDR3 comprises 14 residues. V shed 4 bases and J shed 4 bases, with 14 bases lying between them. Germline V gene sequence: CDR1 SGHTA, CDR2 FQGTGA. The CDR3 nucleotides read TGTGCCAGCAGCTCCCGGCCGGGATTTTACGAGCAGTACTTC. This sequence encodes CASSSRPGFYEQYF.

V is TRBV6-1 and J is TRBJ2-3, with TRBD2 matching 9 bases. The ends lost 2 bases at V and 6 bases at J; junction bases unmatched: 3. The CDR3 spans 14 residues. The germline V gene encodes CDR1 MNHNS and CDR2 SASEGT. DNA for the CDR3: TGTGCCAGCAGTGAAAGCGGGAGGAGGGATACGCAGTATTTT. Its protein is CASSESGRRDTQYF.

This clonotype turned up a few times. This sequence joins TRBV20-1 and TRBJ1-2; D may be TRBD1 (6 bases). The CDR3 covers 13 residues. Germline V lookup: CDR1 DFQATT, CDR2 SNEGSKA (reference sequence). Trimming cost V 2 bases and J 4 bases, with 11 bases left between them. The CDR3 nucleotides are TGCAGTGCTAGACACAGGGAATCCTATGGCTACACCTTC. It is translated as CSARHRESYGYTF.

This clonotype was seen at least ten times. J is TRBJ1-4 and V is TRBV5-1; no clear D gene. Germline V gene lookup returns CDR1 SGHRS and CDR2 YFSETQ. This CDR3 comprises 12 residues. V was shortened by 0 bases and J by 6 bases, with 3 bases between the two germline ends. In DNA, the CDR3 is TGCGCCAGCAGCTTGGGCTATGAAAAACTGTTTTTT. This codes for CASSLGYEKLFF.

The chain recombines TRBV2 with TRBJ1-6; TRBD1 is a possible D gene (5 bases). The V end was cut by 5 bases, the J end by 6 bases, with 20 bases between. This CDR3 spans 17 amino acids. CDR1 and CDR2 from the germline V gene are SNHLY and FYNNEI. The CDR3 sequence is CASSLGPPQVSNSPLHF. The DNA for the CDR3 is TGTGCCAGCAGTCTGGGACCTCCCCAGGTCTCTAATTCACCCCTCCACTTT. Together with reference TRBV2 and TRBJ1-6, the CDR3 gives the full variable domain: EPEVTQTPSHQVTQMGQEVILRCVPISNHLYFYWYRQILGQKVEFLVSFYNNEISEKSEIFDDQFSVERPDGSNFTLKIRSTKLEDSAMYFCASSLGPPQVSNSPLHFGNGTRLTVT.

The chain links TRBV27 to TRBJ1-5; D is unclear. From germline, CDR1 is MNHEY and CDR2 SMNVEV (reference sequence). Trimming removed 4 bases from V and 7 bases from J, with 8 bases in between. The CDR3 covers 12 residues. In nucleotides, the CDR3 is TGTGCCAGCAGTTATCATGGCCAGCCCCAGCATTTT. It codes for CASSYHGQPQHF.

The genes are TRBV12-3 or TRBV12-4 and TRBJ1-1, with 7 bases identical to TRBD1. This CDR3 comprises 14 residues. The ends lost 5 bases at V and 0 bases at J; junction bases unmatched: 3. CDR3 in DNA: TGTGCCAGCAGTATACAGGGGATGAACACTGAAGCTTTCTTT. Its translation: CASSIQGMNTEAFF.

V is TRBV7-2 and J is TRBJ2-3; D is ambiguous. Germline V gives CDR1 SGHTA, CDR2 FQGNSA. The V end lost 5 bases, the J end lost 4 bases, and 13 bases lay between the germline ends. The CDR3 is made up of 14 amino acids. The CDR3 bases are TGTGCCAGCAGCAAGAACCGGCCGGCAGATACGCAGTATTTT. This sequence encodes CASSKNRPADTQYF.

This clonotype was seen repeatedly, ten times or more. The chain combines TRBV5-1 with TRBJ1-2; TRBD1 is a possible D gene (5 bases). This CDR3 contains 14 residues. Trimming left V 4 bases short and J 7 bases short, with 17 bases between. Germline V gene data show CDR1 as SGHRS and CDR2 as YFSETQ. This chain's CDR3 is CASSLRSRDFGYTF. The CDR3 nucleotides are TGCGCCAGCAGCCTCCGATCCAGGGATTTTGGCTACACCTTC.

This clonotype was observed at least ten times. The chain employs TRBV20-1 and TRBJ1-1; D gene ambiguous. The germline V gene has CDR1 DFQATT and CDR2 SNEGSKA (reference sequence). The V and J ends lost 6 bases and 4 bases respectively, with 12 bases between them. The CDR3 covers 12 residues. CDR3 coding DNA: TGCAGTGCCATATTCGGGAGCACTGAAGCTTTCTTT. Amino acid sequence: CSAIFGSTEAFF.

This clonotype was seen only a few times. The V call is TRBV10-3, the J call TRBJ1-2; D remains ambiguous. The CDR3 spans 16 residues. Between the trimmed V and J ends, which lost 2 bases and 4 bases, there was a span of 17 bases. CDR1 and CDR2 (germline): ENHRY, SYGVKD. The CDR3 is CAISEGTENPSYGYTF. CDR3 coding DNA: TGTGCCATCAGTGAGGGAACAGAAAATCCATCCTATGGCTACACCTTC.

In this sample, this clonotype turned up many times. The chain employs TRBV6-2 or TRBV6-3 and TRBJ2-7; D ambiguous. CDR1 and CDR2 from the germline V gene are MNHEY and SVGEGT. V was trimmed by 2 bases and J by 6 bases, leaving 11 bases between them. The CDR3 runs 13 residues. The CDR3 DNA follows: TGTGCCAGCAGTTACCCAGGATTCAGCGAGCAGTACTTC. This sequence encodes CASSYPGFSEQYF.

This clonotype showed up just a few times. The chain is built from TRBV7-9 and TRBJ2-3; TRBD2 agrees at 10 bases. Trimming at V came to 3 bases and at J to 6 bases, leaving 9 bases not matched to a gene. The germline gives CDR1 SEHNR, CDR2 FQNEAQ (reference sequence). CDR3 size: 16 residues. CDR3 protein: CASSLSGGAVQDTQYF. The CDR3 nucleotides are TGTGCCAGCAGCTTGAGCGGGGGGGCCGTCCAGGATACGCAGTATTTT.

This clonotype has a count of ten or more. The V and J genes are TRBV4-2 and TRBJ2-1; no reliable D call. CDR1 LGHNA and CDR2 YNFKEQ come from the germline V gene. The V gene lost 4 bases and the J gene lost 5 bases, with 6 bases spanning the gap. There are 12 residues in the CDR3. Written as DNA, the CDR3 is TGTGCCAGCAGCCCCTTGGACAATGAGCAGTTCTTC. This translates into CASSPLDNEQFF.

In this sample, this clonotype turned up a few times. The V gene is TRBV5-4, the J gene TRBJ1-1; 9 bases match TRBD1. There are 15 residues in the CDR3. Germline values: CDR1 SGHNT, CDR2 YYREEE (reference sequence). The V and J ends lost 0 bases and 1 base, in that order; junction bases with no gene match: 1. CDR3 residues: CASSLGDRANTEAFF. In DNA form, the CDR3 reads TGTGCCAGCAGCTTGGGGGACAGGGCGAACACTGAAGCTTTCTTT.

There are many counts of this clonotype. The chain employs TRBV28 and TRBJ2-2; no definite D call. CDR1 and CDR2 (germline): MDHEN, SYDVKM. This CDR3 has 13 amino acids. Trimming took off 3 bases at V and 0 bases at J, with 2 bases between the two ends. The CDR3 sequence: CASSFSNTGELFF. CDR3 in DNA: TGTGCCAGCAGTTTCTCGAACACCGGGGAGCTGTTTTTT. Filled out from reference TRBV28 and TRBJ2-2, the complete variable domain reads DVKVTQSSRYLVKRTGEKVFLECVQDMDHENMFWYRQDPGLGLRLIYFSYDVKMKEKGDIPEGYSVSREKKERFSLILESASTNQTSMYLCASSFSNTGELFFGEGSRLTVL.

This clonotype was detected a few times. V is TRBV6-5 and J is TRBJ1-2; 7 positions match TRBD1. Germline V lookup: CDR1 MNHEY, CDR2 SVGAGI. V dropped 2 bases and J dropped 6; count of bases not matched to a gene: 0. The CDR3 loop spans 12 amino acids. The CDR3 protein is CASSYTGDGYTF. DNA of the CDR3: TGTGCCAGCAGTTACACAGGGGATGGCTACACCTTC.

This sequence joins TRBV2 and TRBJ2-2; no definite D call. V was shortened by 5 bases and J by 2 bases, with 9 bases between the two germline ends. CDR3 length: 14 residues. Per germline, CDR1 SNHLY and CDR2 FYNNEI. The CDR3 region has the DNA TGTGCCAGCAGTTATGAACTAAACACCGGGGAGCTGTTTTTT. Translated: CASSYELNTGELFF.

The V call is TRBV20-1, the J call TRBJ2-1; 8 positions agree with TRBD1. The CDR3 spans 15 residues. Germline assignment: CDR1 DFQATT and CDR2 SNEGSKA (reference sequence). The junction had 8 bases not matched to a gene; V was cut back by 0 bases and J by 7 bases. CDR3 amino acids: CSARDNQGAWNEQFF. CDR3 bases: TGCAGTGCTAGAGATAACCAGGGGGCATGGAATGAGCAGTTCTTC.

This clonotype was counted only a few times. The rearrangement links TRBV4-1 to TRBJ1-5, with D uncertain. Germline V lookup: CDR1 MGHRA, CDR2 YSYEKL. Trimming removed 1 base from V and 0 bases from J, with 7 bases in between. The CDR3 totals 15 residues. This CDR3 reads CASSQGLSSNQPQHF. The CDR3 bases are TGCGCCAGCAGCCAAGGACTCAGTAGCAATCAGCCCCAGCATTTT.

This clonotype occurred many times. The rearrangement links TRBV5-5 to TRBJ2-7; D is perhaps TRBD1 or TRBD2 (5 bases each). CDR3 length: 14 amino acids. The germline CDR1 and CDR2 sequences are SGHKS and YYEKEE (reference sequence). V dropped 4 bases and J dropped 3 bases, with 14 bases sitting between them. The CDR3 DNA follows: TGTGCCAGCAGCCAAACCGGGACGGTCTACGAGCAGTACTTC. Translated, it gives CASSQTGTVYEQYF.

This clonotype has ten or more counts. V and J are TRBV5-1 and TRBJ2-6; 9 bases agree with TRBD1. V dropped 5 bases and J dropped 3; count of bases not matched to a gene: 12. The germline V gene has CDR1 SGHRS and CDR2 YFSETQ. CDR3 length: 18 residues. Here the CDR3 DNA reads TGCGCCAGCAGGAATACAGGGGGCGTATCATTTGGGGCCAACGTCCTGACTTTC. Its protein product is CASRNTGGVSFGANVLTF.

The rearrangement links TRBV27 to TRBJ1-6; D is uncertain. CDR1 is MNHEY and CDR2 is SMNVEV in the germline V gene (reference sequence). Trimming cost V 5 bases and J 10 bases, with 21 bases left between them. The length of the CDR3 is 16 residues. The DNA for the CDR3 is TGTGCCAGCAGTCCCTACAGTGCGCTCTTGGGATCACCCCTCCACTTT. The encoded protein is CASSPYSALLGSPLHF.

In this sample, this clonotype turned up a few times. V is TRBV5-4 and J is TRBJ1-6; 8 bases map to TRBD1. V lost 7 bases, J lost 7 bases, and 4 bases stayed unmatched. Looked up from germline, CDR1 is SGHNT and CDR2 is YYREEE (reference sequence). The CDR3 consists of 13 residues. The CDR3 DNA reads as TGTGCCAGCCAGGGGGCGAGGAATTCACCCCTCCACTTT. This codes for CASQGARNSPLHF.